These T cell receptor beta chains were read from a single sample in a study of blood T cell repertoires in COVID-19. Repertoires were generated with immunoSEQ multiplex PCR, while TCRdb's copy carries only in-frame clones and drops some. The sample consists of roughly 64,000 clones, around 80% of them appearing once. The sample comprised peripheral blood. These receptor sequences come from a human donor in a cohort sampled during active COVID-19. CDR3s include the opening cysteine and the closing phenylalanine or tryptophan. The order of the fields is V gene, D gene, J gene, clone size, CDR3 DNA, CDR3 protein. A D gene is named only where the DNA matches it firmly. Not all rows give a size; the values are once, few, many and, for expanded clones, a class.

TRBV6-6	NA	TRBJ1-6	NA	TGTGCCAGCGAGCGGGGGTTTAATTCACCCCTCCACTTT	CASERGFNSPLHF
TRBV27	NA	TRBJ2-7	NA	TGTGCCAGCAGTTCTTTAACAGGGCTTGTTGACGAGCAGTACTTC	CASSSLTGLVDEQYF
TRBV5-1	TRBD1	TRBJ1-5	few	TGCGCCAGCAGCTTGACAGGGGACCGCGGGCAGCCCCAGCATTTT	CASSLTGDRGQPQHF
TRBV19	TRBD1	TRBJ2-1	NA	TGTGCCAGTAGTAGCCGGGACAGGGGTTACAATGAGCAGTTCTTC	CASSSRDRGYNEQFF
TRBV7-2	NA	TRBJ2-7	NA	TGTGCCAGCAGCTTAGTTGGGGCCTCCTCCTACGAGCAGTACTTC	CASSLVGASSYEQYF
TRBV30	TRBD1	TRBJ1-6	NA	TGTGCCTGGAGCCCCGGGACAGGGGGAAGACTTAATTCACCCCTCCACTTT	CAWSPGTGGRLNSPLHF
TRBV19	NA	TRBJ1-3	NA	TGTGCCAGTAGTCAGGGTACTGGAAACACCATATATTTT	CASSQGTGNTIYF
TRBV7-9	NA	TRBJ2-6	NA	TGTGCCAGCAGCATGCGATCTGGGGCCAACGTCCTGACTTTC	CASSMRSGANVLTF
TRBV5-4	NA	TRBJ2-7	NA	TGTGCCAGCAACAAAGGGGATCGGAATGGCGAGCAGTACTTC	CASNKGDRNGEQYF
TRBV29-1	NA	TRBJ1-2	NA	TGCAGCGTTGAGCAGTTCAACTATGGCTACACCTTC	CSVEQFNYGYTF
TRBV5-1	TRBD2	TRBJ2-2	NA	TGCGCCAGCAGCCTCCTAGCGGGGAACACCGGGGAGCTGTTTTTT	CASSLLAGNTGELFF
TRBV7-6	TRBD2	TRBJ2-1	NA	TGTGCCAGCAGCTTAGGCCGGCTAGCGGGGGCGGGGGAGCAGTTCTTC	CASSLGRLAGAGEQFF
TRBV7-9	NA	TRBJ2-3	NA	TGTGCCAGCACCCAAGGACTATCATCCACAGATACGCAGTATTTT	CASTQGLSSTDTQYF
TRBV27	TRBD1	TRBJ1-2	NA	TGTGCCAGCAGAGCCTCGGGACAGGCATCCTATGGCTACACCTTC	CASRASGQASYGYTF
TRBV7-9	NA	TRBJ2-7	NA	TGTGCCAGCAGCTTAGGTCTTGGTGGGAGCGAGCAGTACTTC	CASSLGLGGSEQYF
TRBV29-1	NA	TRBJ1-1	few	TGCAGCGTTGAGGTCAGGGTGTTGACTGAAGCTTTCTTT	CSVEVRVLTEAFF
TRBV5-1	TRBD2	TRBJ2-5	NA	TGCGCCAGCAGCTTGGTGTCTAGCGGGGTCCAAGAGACCCAGTACTTC	CASSLVSSGVQETQYF
TRBV24-1	NA	TRBJ1-5	NA	TGTGCCACCAGTGATGTGTCAGGGAATCAGCCCCAGCATTTT	CATSDVSGNQPQHF
TRBV2	NA	TRBJ1-5	NA	TGTGCCAGCAGTGGCCCAAGCCCTAATCAGCCCCAGCATTTT	CASSGPSPNQPQHF
TRBV30	NA	TRBJ1-4	NA	TGTGCCTGGAGTGAAGGGAGTCGGACTAATGAAAAACTGTTTTTT	CAWSEGSRTNEKLFF
TRBV3-1/TRBV3-2	NA	TRBJ1-5	few	TGTGCCAGCAGCCAAGGGGGTGGGACAATCCAGCCCCAGCATTTT	CASSQGGGTIQPQHF
TRBV14	NA	TRBJ1-3	NA	TGTGCCAGCAGCCCCGGGACAAGTCGGAGAAACACCATATATTTT	CASSPGTSRRNTIYF
TRBV6-6	TRBD2	TRBJ2-7	few	TGTGCCAGCAGCCCATCCCGAGCGGGGGGTTCCTACGAGCAGTACTTC	CASSPSRAGGSYEQYF
TRBV2	TRBD2	TRBJ2-1	NA	TGTGCCAGCAGTCCCGGTAGCGGGTCCTACAATGAGCAGTTCTTC	CASSPGSGSYNEQFF
TRBV4-1	NA	TRBJ1-1	few	TGCGCCAGCAGCCAAGATTCTAGGGGAACTGAAGCTTTCTTT	CASSQDSRGTEAFF
TRBV6-2/TRBV6-3	TRBD1	TRBJ1-5	NA	TGTGCCAGCAGTAAACCGGGACAGGCGGGTCAGCCCCAGCATTTT	CASSKPGQAGQPQHF
TRBV30	TRBD1	TRBJ1-1	NA	TGTGCCTGGAGTGTGTGGGGAGGACAGGGTCACACTGAAGCTTTCTTT	CAWSVWGGQGHTEAFF
TRBV19	NA	TRBJ1-5	NA	TGTGCCAGTAGGCCCTCGGAGGGGTACCAGCCCCAGCATTTT	CASRPSEGYQPQHF
TRBV27	NA	TRBJ2-7	few	TGTGCCAGCAGTGATCAGGGGCGGGGGATCGTCTACGAGCAGTACTTC	CASSDQGRGIVYEQYF
TRBV6-6	NA	TRBJ2-2	NA	TGTGCCAGCAGCTCCGGGACTCCGAGACTCGGGACGCTGTTTTTT	CASSSGTPRLGTLFF
TRBV2	TRBD2	TRBJ2-2	NA	TGTGCCAGCAGTCGGAGCGGGGGTACCGGGGAGCTGTTTTTT	CASSRSGGTGELFF
TRBV19	TRBD1	TRBJ1-2	NA	TGTGCCAGTAGTACAACAGGGGGAACTAACTATGGCTACACCTTC	CASSTTGGTNYGYTF
TRBV9	TRBD1	TRBJ2-5	NA	TGTGCCAGCAGCCAAGGGACAGCTGGGGCCCAAGAGACCCAGTACTTC	CASSQGTAGAQETQYF
TRBV20-1	NA	TRBJ1-1	NA	TGCAGTGCTAAAACGGGGACTGAAGCTTTCTTT	CSAKTGTEAFF
TRBV5-1	NA	TRBJ2-6	NA	TGCGCCAGCAGCTTAGGGACAATCTCTGGGGCCAACGTCCTGACTTTC	CASSLGTISGANVLTF
TRBV5-1	NA	TRBJ2-7	NA	TGCGCCAGCAGCTTGTACTCCTACGAGCAGTACTTC	CASSLYSYEQYF
TRBV10-3	NA	TRBJ2-7	NA	TGTGCCATCACCCCCGGGACACCCTCCTACGAGCAGTACTTC	CAITPGTPSYEQYF
TRBV28	NA	TRBJ1-5	NA	TGTGCCAGCAGTTTCGGCCAGGGGAGTCAGCCCCAGCATTTT	CASSFGQGSQPQHF
TRBV7-9	TRBD1	TRBJ1-1	NA	TGTGCCAGCACGTTTCAGGGGGTGAACACTGAAGCTTTCTTT	CASTFQGVNTEAFF
TRBV30	TRBD1	TRBJ2-1	NA	TGTGCCTGGACCAGGACAGGGAAATACAATGAGCAGTTCTTC	CAWTRTGKYNEQFF
TRBV5-4	TRBD1	TRBJ2-7	many	TGTGCCAGCAGCAACCCGGGACAGGGTCTATACGAGCAGTACTTC	CASSNPGQGLYEQYF
TRBV4-1	TRBD1	TRBJ2-5	NA	TGCGCCAGCAGCCAGACCGGGACAGGGGGTTCCGAGACCCAGTACTTC	CASSQTGTGGSETQYF
TRBV7-8	NA	TRBJ1-3	NA	TGTGCCAGCAGCCGTTGGGCGATACAGTCTGGAAACACCATATATTTT	CASSRWAIQSGNTIYF
TRBV19	NA	TRBJ1-2	few	TGTGCCAGTAGTATAGAAGGAACAGTTGGAGGCTACACCTTC	CASSIEGTVGGYTF
TRBV10-3	TRBD1	TRBJ1-2	NA	TGTGCCACGAGTAGACAGGGGCCTAACTATGGCTACACCTTC	CATSRQGPNYGYTF
TRBV6-5	NA	TRBJ1-5	NA	TGTGCCAGCAGTTACGAGGTGAATCAGCCCCAGCATTTT	CASSYEVNQPQHF
TRBV5-6	NA	TRBJ1-6	NA	TGTGCCAGCAGCTTGGTATCCTATAATTCACCCCTCCACTTT	CASSLVSYNSPLHF
TRBV18	NA	TRBJ2-5	NA	TGTGCCAGCTCACCACTCCAGGGGCGGGAGACCCAGTACTTC	CASSPLQGRETQYF
TRBV14	NA	TRBJ2-3	NA	TGTGCCAGCAGCCAAGTGCGGGGATATAGCACAGATACGCAGTATTTT	CASSQVRGYSTDTQYF
TRBV7-8	TRBD1	TRBJ1-1	once	TGTGCCAGCAGCCCACGGACAGGTCCGAACACTGAAGCTTTCTTT	CASSPRTGPNTEAFF
TRBV29-1	TRBD1	TRBJ1-4	NA	TGCAGCGTACGCGGACAGGGTCAAAAACTGTTTTTT	CSVRGQGQKLFF
TRBV5-8	TRBD1	TRBJ1-1	medium-sized	TGTGCCAGCAGCGACAGGGCCCTCAAGAACACTGAAGCTTTCTTT	CASSDRALKNTEAFF
TRBV6-5	NA	TRBJ2-5	NA	TGTGCCAGCAGCCCAGCGGCTAGAGGAGAGACCCAGTACTTC	CASSPAARGETQYF
TRBV9	TRBD1	TRBJ2-3	NA	TGTGCCAGCACCCTCCTCGGGGACAGGGGATCAGATACGCAGTATTTT	CASTLLGDRGSDTQYF
TRBV29-1	TRBD1	TRBJ2-7	NA	TGCAGCGTAGACAGGGGGGGCGAGCAGTACTTC	CSVDRGGEQYF
TRBV7-2	NA	TRBJ2-7	NA	TGTGCCAGCAGCTTAGTGAGAGACTCCTACGAGCAGTACTTC	CASSLVRDSYEQYF
TRBV27	NA	TRBJ1-1	NA	TGTGCCAGCAGTGTGGACAGGAACACTGAAGCTTTCTTT	CASSVDRNTEAFF
TRBV19	NA	TRBJ1-1	NA	TGTGCCAGTAGTTGGGGGCTGAACACTGAAGCTTTCTTT	CASSWGLNTEAFF
TRBV7-8	TRBD1	TRBJ1-5	NA	TGTGCCAGCAGCTTAGGGCTGGACAGGGGGCTCAATCAGCCCCAGCATTTT	CASSLGLDRGLNQPQHF